This TCR beta chain comes out of a study of shared clonotypes between healthy human individuals. The length of the CDR3 is 16 residues. Germline CDR1 SGHVS, CDR2 FQNEAQ. V was shortened by 1 base and J by 0 bases, with 10 bases between the two germline ends. Method: immunoSEQ multiplex PCR; TCRdb's copy keeps in-frame clones and lacks some. The sample has 2 million to 2.5 million clones; 85% to 95% are singletons. The chain couples TRBV7-8 to TRBJ1-5; unclear D gene. The sequenced sample consisted of naive CD4+ T cells sorted from blood. Specified subset: CD45RA+ positively selected. This TCR derives from a man aged 18 to 29 in good health. CDR3: CASSLEAPDSNQPQHF. The CDR3, as DNA: TGTGCCAGCAGCTTAGAGGCTCCGGATAGCAATCAGCCCCAGCATTTT.